These 11 T cell receptor beta chains were sequenced from one sample in a study of neoadjuvant anti-PD-1 for oral cavity cancer. The assay was immunoSEQ multiplex PCR, and TCRdb's table has in-frame clones only and misses some. In the table there are about 37,000 clones, more than 35% of which are singletons. The time point here: after neoadjuvant nivolumab, at surgical resection. Sample: tumor tissue, taken after nivolumab (anti-PD-1) treatment. All receptors come from a person between 35 and 79 years old with oral cavity squamous cell carcinoma.

The V gene is TRBV6-5, the J gene TRBJ1-6; 9 positions match TRBD1. Trimming at V came to 4 bases and at J to 7 bases, leaving 5 bases not matched to a gene. Germline V lookup: CDR1 MNHEY, CDR2 SVGAGI. The CDR3 consists of 15 residues. For the CDR3, the DNA is TGTGCCAGCAGTTCTACAGGGGGCAAAAATTCACCCCTCCACTTT. It is translated as CASSSTGGKNSPLHF.

The chain recombines TRBV11-2 with TRBJ2-2; D call uncertain. V was pared by 3 bases and J by 9 bases, with 5 bases between. From germline, CDR1 is SGHAT and CDR2 FQNNGV. The CDR3 loop spans 11 amino acids. CDR3 coding DNA: TGTGCCAGCAGCTTTACCCGGGAGCTGTTTTTT. This codes for CASSFTRELFF.

As regards this clone: A junction end diverges from the germline sequence, so it may reflect a read error. CDR3 protein: CASSSYPDRVINPSF. CDR3 nucleotide sequence: TGTGCCAGCAGCTCGTACCCGGACAGGGTTATCAACCCTTCCTTT. The rearrangement joins TRBV27 to TRBJ1-1; TRBD1 matches 8 bases. From germline, CDR1 is MNHEY and CDR2 SMNVEV (reference sequence). This CDR3 is built from 15 residues.

This rearrangement joins TRBV6-5 to TRBJ1-2, with D unresolved. V lost 2 bases and J lost 4, with 8 bases in between. CDR1 is MNHEY, CDR2 SVGAGI, per germline. The CDR3 has 13 residues. The CDR3 here is CASSYVPAYGYTF. The CDR3 DNA reads as TGTGCCAGCAGTTACGTGCCCGCCTATGGCTACACCTTC.

This chain connects TRBV6-1 to TRBJ2-3; perhaps D is TRBD1 or TRBD2 (6 bases each). This CDR3 comprises 12 residues. Germline V gene lookup returns CDR1 MNHNS and CDR2 SASEGT. The V and J ends lost 1 base and 14 bases respectively, with 13 bases between them. CDR3 loop: CASSEEGRDTYF. Written as DNA, the CDR3 is TGTGCCAGCAGTGAAGAGGGGCGGGACACGTATTTT.

The CDR3 loop reads CASSFDLTNGGEQYF. The CDR3 bases are TGTGCCAGCAGCTTCGACCTGACTAACGGCGGTGAGCAGTACTTC. The chain couples TRBV7-9 to TRBJ2-7; weak D call: TRBD2 (5 bases). This CDR3 has 15 amino acids. Trimming took 3 bases from V and 7 from J, leaving 19 bases between them. Looked up from germline, CDR1 is SEHNR and CDR2 is FQNEAQ (reference sequence).

This clone was detected a few times. One junction end does not reproduce the germline sequence, and a read error may be involved. The chain links TRBV4-2 to TRBJ1-2; D is possibly TRBD1 (6 bases). The CDR3 extends over 13 amino acids. CDR1 LGHNA and CDR2 YNFKEQ come from the germline V gene. This CDR3 is CANSQGQSAGYTF. CDR3 bases: TGTGCCAACAGCCAAGGACAGTCAGCTGGCTACACCTTC.

V gene TRBV19 combines with J gene TRBJ1-5; 7 bases are shared with TRBD1. The V gene end was trimmed by 3 bases and the J gene end by 1 base; junction bases not matched to a gene: 9. The V gene's germline CDR1 is LNHDA and CDR2 SQIVND (reference sequence). This CDR3 contains 17 residues. The CDR3 DNA reads TGTGCCAGTAGTATTGGGGGGACAGAGCCCAGCAATCAGCCCCAGCATTTT. It is translated as CASSIGGTEPSNQPQHF.

The chain employs TRBV27 and TRBJ2-7; no clear D gene. The CDR3 totals 16 residues. The ends were cut back, 3 bases at V and 0 bases at J, with 15 bases in the middle. Per the germline V gene, CDR1 is MNHEY and CDR2 is SMNVEV (reference sequence). The CDR3 sequence is CASSFSRTERSYEQYF. CDR3 nucleotides: TGTGCCAGCAGTTTTTCCCGGACGGAACGCTCCTACGAGCAGTACTTC.

The chain uses TRBV4-2 and TRBJ2-4, with a weak D call TRBD1 (6 bases). Deletions cut 2 bases from V and 4 bases from J, with 12 bases between. Germline CDR1 and CDR2: LGHNA and YNFKEQ. The length of the CDR3 is 15 residues. CDR3 amino acids: CASSQPGHSKNIQYF. The CDR3 nucleotides are TGTGCCAGCAGCCAACCGGGACACTCGAAAAACATTCAGTACTTC.

V is TRBV9 and J is TRBJ1-1, with TRBD1 as a possible D gene (5 bases). This CDR3 region has 15 residues. The V gene's germline CDR1 is SGDLS and CDR2 YYNGEE. Trimming left V 4 bases short and J 1 base short, with 14 bases between. The CDR3 here is CASSSTRGWNTEAFF. CDR3 DNA: TGTGCCAGCAGCTCCACGAGGGGATGGAACACTGAAGCTTTCTTT.